This section outlines one T cell receptor (beta chain) sequence together with its context. This entry comes from a study of control samples from healthy donors and cancer patients. Deletions cut 3 bases from V and 2 bases from J, with 11 bases between. The CDR3 has 14 residues. Germline values: CDR1 SEHNR, CDR2 FQNEAQ (reference sequence). The data were produced by immunoSEQ multiplex PCR, yet TCRdb's version contains in-frame clones alone and is incomplete. Here the sample spans tens of thousands of clones, roughly 89% being singletons. V usage is TRBV7-9 and J usage is TRBJ2-7, with a weak D call TRBD1 (6 bases). The receptor was isolated from a woman in her sixties in good health. The sample taken for sequencing was blood. This CDR3 is CASSLDRTAYEQYF. CDR3 nucleotides: TGTGCCAGCAGCTTGGACAGAACTGCCTACGAGCAGTACTTC.